This TCR beta chain was identified in a study of T-cell reconstitution after alpha-beta-depleted transplantation in children. Findings and caveats of the study: Where alpha-beta T cells came from about two months after transplant was reportedly several hundred expanded graft clones.

The CDR3 totals 17 residues. Germline values: CDR1 SGHVS, CDR2 FNYEAQ. Trimming took 2 bases from V and 7 from J; bases not matched to a gene: 6. Comment on this clonotype: Antigen unknown.

A library of TCRbeta sequences, prepared with unique molecular identifiers, was generated. TCRdb analysed the PCR reads with MiXCR anew, one entry per CDR3 protein. The repertoire holds fewer than 700,000 distinct CDR3 sequences, with 10% to 15% as singletons. The chain combines TRBV7-6 with TRBJ2-1; 15 bases agree with TRBD2. The material sequenced was PBMCs, mostly from graft donor cells, taken 360 days after TCRalphabeta/CD19-depleted stem cell transplant. This receptor was taken from a male patient between 10 and 17 years old who had a stem cell transplant for acute myeloid leukemia, so the T cells may come from the graft donor. The DNA for the CDR3 is TGTGCCAGCAGCTTACTGGGACTAGCGGGAGGCGCAAATGAGCAGTTCTTC. It yields the protein CASSLLGLAGGANEQFF.